This T cell receptor (beta chain) is drawn from a study of CD4+ T cells in melanoma. This table comes from immunoSEQ multiplex PCR, and its TCRdb copy is limited to in-frame clones, with some not included. The profile shows about 9,900 clones, 55% to 75% of them singletons. Study results and limitations: Reportedly, melanoma neoantigen-specific CD4+ T cells showed varied differentiation states. A reported correlation linked neoantigen-specific CD4+ T cells to CD8+, macrophage and B cell function.

The germline gives CDR1 MGHRA, CDR2 YSYEKL. V lost 1 base, J lost 0 bases, and 3 bases lay in between. The CDR3 extends over 13 amino acids. This clone was counted only a few times. The antigen remains unidentified. The genes are TRBV4-1 and TRBJ1-2; D unresolved. The sequenced sample consisted of cells from a culture (not recorded whether cultured in vitro). The receptor was isolated from a human donor with melanoma. The CDR3 loop reads CASSQVTNYGYTF. CDR3 coding DNA: TGCGCCAGCAGCCAAGTTACTAACTATGGCTACACCTTC.